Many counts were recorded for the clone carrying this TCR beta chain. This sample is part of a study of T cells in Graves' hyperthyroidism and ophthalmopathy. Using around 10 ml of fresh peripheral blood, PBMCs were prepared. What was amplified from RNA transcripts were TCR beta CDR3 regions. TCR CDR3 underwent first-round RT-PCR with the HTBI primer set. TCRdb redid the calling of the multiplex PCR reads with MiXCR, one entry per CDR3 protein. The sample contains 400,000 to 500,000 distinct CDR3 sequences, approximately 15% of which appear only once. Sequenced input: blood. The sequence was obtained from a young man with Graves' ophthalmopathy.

DNA of the CDR3: TGTGCCAGCAGCCCGGACAGACGGAACACTGAAGCTTTCTTT. It translates to CASSPDRRNTEAFF. V is TRBV5-6 and J is TRBJ1-1; TRBD1 might be the D (6 bases). CDR3 length equals 14 residues. CDR1 and CDR2 from the germline V gene are SGHDT and YYEEEE. Deletions cut 4 bases from V and 1 base from J, with 11 bases between.